This passage covers 17 T cell receptor beta chains from one sample sequenced in a study of control samples from healthy donors and cancer patients. Sequenced by immunoSEQ multiplex PCR; TCRdb stores in-frame clones only, minus some. The sample lists over 80,000 clones, around four fifths occurring once. The sequenced material came from blood. These receptors all come from a man aged 25 to 40 in good health.

This chain links TRBV25-1 with TRBJ1-3; D is unresolved. The CDR3 is made up of 16 amino acids. From germline, CDR1 is MGHDK and CDR2 SYGVNS. V gave up 2 bases and J gave up 0 bases, with 11 bases separating them. The CDR3 spells CASSEDPGTSGNTIYF. The CDR3 coding sequence is TGTGCCAGCAGTGAAGACCCGGGAACCTCTGGAAACACCATATATTTT.

The chain is built from TRBV6-6 and TRBJ1-6; D gene unclear. CDR1 is MNHNY, CDR2 SVGAGI, per germline (reference sequence). Trimming removed 5 bases from V and 0 bases from J, with 17 bases in between. The CDR3 extends over 18 amino acids. CDR3 nucleotide sequence: TGTGCCAGCAGTCGTACCCCGACTTTCAGCTCCTATAATTCACCCCTCCACTTT. It encodes CASSRTPTFSSYNSPLHF.

This clone appeared once. The junction does not match germline at one end; this may be a read error. This rearrangement joins TRBV10-2 to TRBJ1-5; D call uncertain. This CDR3 contains 13 residues. Germline values: CDR1 WSHSY, CDR2 SAAADI. The CDR3 bases are TGCGCCAGCAGGGAGTCGGGCAATCAGCCCCAGCATTTT. It yields the protein CASRESGNQPQHF.

The V gene is TRBV9, the J gene TRBJ1-1, with 11 positions matching TRBD1. V shed 2 bases, J shed 3 bases, and the junction held 0 bases outside the gene matches. This CDR3 comprises 14 residues. The germline V gene has CDR1 SGDLS and CDR2 YYNGEE. The CDR3 loop is CASSVGQGDTEAFF. The CDR3, as DNA: TGTGCCAGCAGCGTGGGACAGGGGGACACTGAAGCTTTCTTT.

The chain couples TRBV3-1 (or the pseudogene TRBV3-2) to TRBJ2-1, with 8 bases lining up with TRBD2. The CDR3 runs 16 residues. Germline assignment: CDR1 LGHDT and CDR2 YNNKEL (reference sequence). The ends lost 6 bases at V and 3 bases at J; junction bases unmatched: 10. This CDR3 is CASRPTGGGIYNEQFF. As DNA, the CDR3 is TGTGCCAGCAGACCCACCGGCGGGGGGATCTACAATGAGCAGTTCTTC.

The genes are TRBV28 and TRBJ2-2, with 8 bases identical to TRBD2. Per germline, CDR1 MDHEN and CDR2 SYDVKM. This CDR3 region has 17 residues. Trimming cost V 6 bases and J 2 bases; bases outside gene matches: 11. The CDR3 loop reads CASRGVSGGKNTGELFF. DNA for the CDR3: TGTGCCAGCAGGGGCGTCTCGGGGGGGAAAAACACCGGGGAGCTGTTTTTT.

The chain joins TRBV30 to TRBJ1-2; D is undetermined. The CDR3 spans 12 residues. CDR1 GTSNPN and CDR2 SVGIG come from the germline V gene (reference sequence). V lost 0 bases and J lost 7, with 9 bases in between. The CDR3, as DNA: TGTGCCTGGAGTGTAACCTCCGGTGGCTACACCTTC. Protein product: CAWSVTSGGYTF.

The chain is built from TRBV6-5 and TRBJ1-5, with D unresolved. CDR1 and CDR2 (germline): MNHEY, SVGAGI. The ends were cut back, 6 bases at V and 2 bases at J, with 14 bases in the middle. The CDR3 is 15 amino acids. Written as DNA, the CDR3 is TGTGCCAGCAGGGTAGGCGGGATGGGCAATCAGCCCCAGCATTTT. This sequence encodes CASRVGGMGNQPQHF.

The rearrangement links TRBV6-5 to TRBJ1-2; D gene ambiguous. The CDR3 is 15 amino acids. Germline V gene lookup returns CDR1 MNHEY and CDR2 SVGAGI. Between the trimmed V and J ends, which lost 6 bases and 5 bases, there was a span of 19 bases. The CDR3 nucleotides read TGTGCCAGCAGCGCTAGCATGTTCTCCCTGTATGGCTACACCTTC. Translation: CASSASMFSLYGYTF.

The chain links TRBV5-1 to TRBJ1-1; TRBD1 matches 7 bases. The CDR3 length is 15 residues. Germline CDR1 SGHRS, CDR2 YFSETQ. The V and J ends lost 4 bases and 1 base, in that order; junction bases with no gene match: 7. The CDR3 loop is CASSLTGTANTEAFF. The CDR3 DNA is TGCGCCAGCAGCCTTACCGGGACAGCGAACACTGAAGCTTTCTTT.

The chain carries TRBV5-1 and TRBJ1-3, with a possible D match to TRBD1 (5 bases). Per the germline V gene, CDR1 is SGHRS and CDR2 is YFSETQ. The CDR3 consists of 16 residues. Trimming removed 2 bases at V and 0 bases at J, with 12 bases between. CDR3 sequence (DNA): TGCGCCAGCAGCTTCCAGGGAACTAGCTCTGGAAACACCATATATTTT. As protein: CASSFQGTSSGNTIYF.

The chain is built from TRBV5-1 and TRBJ2-2; D uncertain. This CDR3 has 14 amino acids. Germline-derived CDR1 and CDR2 are SGHRS and YFSETQ. V was trimmed by 5 bases and J by 4 bases, leaving 12 bases between them. The CDR3 DNA sequence: TGCGCCAGCAGAACAGACTCCGGCACCGGGGAGCTGTTTTTT. This gives the protein CASRTDSGTGELFF. Using reference TRBV5-1 and TRBJ2-2 for the parts outside the CDR3, the full variable domain is KAGVTQTPRYLIKTRGQQVTLSCSPISGHRSVSWYQQTPGQGLQFLFEYFSETQRNKGNFPGRFSGRQFSNSRSEMNVSTLELGDSALYLCASRTDSGTGELFFGEGSRLTVL.

The V call is TRBV21-1, the J call TRBJ1-1. TRBV21-1 is assigned pseudogene status. The CDR3 sequence is 14 residues long. Here the CDR3 reads CASSTLYSGTEAFF. CDR3 coding DNA: TGTGCCAGCAGCACCCTATATTCGGGGACTGAAGCTTTCTTT.

This chain uses TRBV14 with TRBJ1-1, with D unresolved. The CDR3 is 13 amino acids. Per the germline V gene, CDR1 is SGHDN and CDR2 is FVKESK. The ends were cut back, 0 bases at V and 10 bases at J, with 12 bases in the middle. CDR3 residues: CASSQDGRGVAFF. The CDR3 region has the DNA TGTGCCAGCAGCCAAGATGGGCGAGGAGTAGCTTTCTTT.

The chain links TRBV14 to TRBJ2-7; D remains unclear. Deletions cut 6 bases from V and 0 bases from J, with 9 bases between. Germline V CDR1 and CDR2: SGHDN, FVKESK. CDR3 length: 13 residues. The CDR3 is CASRPRSSYEQYF. The CDR3 DNA is TGTGCCAGCAGACCCAGGAGCTCCTACGAGCAGTACTTC. The full variable domain, with the rest looked up from reference TRBV14 and TRBJ2-7, is EAGVTQFPSHSVIEKGQTVTLRCDPISGHDNLYWYRRVMGKEIKFLLHFVKESKQDESGMPNNRFLAERTGGTYSTLKVQPAELEDSGVYFCASRPRSSYEQYFGPGTRLTVT.

With respect to this clone: The germline gene is not matched at one end of the junction; a read error may be the cause. The CDR3 region is CASSVARTGFQPQHF. The CDR3, as DNA: TGTGCCAGCAGCGTAGCCCGGACAGGGTTCCAGCCCCAGCATTTT. V usage is TRBV7-2 and J usage is TRBJ1-5, with 8 bases fitting TRBD1. Germline-derived CDR1 and CDR2 are SGHTA and FQGNSA. This CDR3 region has 15 residues.

The V and J genes are TRBV5-4 and TRBJ2-7; 8 nucleotides line up with TRBD1. Germline-derived CDR1 and CDR2 are SGHNT and YYREEE (reference sequence). V was clipped by 3 bases and J by 6 bases; unmatched bases: 8. The CDR3 totals 14 residues. CDR3 amino acids: CASSSMTGASEQYF. The DNA for the CDR3 is TGTGCCAGCAGCTCGATGACAGGGGCGAGCGAGCAGTACTTC. Full variable domain (rest looked up from reference TRBV5-4 and TRBJ2-7): ETGVTQSPTHLIKTRGQQVTLRCSSQSGHNTVSWYQQALGQGPQFIFQYYREEENGRGNFPPRFSGLQFPNYSSELNVNALELDDSALYLCASSSMTGASEQYFGPGTRLTVT.